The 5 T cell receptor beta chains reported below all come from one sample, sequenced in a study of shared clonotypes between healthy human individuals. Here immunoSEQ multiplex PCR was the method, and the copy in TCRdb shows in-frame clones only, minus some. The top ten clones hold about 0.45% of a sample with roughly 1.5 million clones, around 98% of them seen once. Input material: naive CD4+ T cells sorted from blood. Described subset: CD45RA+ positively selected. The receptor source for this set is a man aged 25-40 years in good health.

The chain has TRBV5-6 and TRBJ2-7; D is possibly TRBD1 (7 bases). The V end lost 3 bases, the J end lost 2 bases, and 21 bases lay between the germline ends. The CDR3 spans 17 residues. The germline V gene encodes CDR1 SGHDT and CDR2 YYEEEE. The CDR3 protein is CASSSVRSAGQPYEQYF. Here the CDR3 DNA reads TGTGCCAGCAGCTCCGTGCGATCGGCGGGACAGCCCTACGAGCAGTACTTC.

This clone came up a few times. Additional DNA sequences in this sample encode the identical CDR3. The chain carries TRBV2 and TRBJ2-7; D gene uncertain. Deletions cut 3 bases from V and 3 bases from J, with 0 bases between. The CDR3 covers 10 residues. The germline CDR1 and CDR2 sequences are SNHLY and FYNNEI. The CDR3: CASSDYEQYF. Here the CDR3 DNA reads TGTGCCAGCAGTGACTACGAGCAGTACTTC. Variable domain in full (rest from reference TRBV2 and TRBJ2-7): EPEVTQTPSHQVTQMGQEVILRCVPISNHLYFYWYRQILGQKVEFLVSFYNNEISEKSEIFDDQFSVERPDGSNFTLKIRSTKLEDSAMYFCASSDYEQYFGPGTRLTVT.

Here the CDR3 reads CASSILGYEQFF. The CDR3 DNA follows: TGTGCCAGCAGCATCCTAGGATATGAGCAGTTCTTC. The chain recombines TRBV27 with TRBJ2-1; the D is unclear. This CDR3 region has 12 residues. The ends were cut back, 6 bases at V and 8 bases at J, with 11 bases in the middle. CDR1 and CDR2 (germline): MNHEY, SMNVEV (reference sequence).

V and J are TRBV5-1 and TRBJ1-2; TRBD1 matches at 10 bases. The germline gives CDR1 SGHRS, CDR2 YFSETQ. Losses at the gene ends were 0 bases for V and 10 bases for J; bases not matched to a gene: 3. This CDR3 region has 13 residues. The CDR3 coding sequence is TGCGCCAGCAGCTTGGGGGACAGGGGTGACTACACCTTC. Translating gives CASSLGDRGDYTF.

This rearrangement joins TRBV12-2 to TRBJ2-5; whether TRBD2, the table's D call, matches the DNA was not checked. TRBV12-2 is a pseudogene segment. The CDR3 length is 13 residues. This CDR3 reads CASPRAGGETQYF. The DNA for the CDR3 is TGTGCAAGTCCCCGAGCGGGAGGAGAGACCCAGTACTTC.